This note documents a single T cell receptor (beta chain) sequence. The antigen remains undetermined. TCR beta CDR3 regions were amplified from RNA transcripts. A first-round RT-PCR of the TCR CDR3 used the HTBI primer set. Each CDR3 protein is one row after TCRdb ran MiXCR on the multiplex PCR reads. The table lists some 360,000 distinct CDR3 sequences, around 18% of them singletons. The sample originates from a study of T cells in Graves' hyperthyroidism and ophthalmopathy. In the study overall: Prior to any treatment, at the point of initial diagnosis, peripheral blood was collected. Study-wide findings and caveats: Blood also carried most thyroid clonotypes expanded above 0.001.

Uncontrolled infection, other autoimmune disease, pregnancy or lactation led to exclusion. Out of about 10 ml of fresh peripheral blood came the PBMCs. Looked up from germline, CDR1 is MNHEY and CDR2 is SVGAGI. The ends were cut back, 2 bases at V and 2 bases at J, with 12 bases in the middle. The CDR3 runs to 16 residues. The rearrangement uses TRBV6-5 and TRBJ2-2; no reliable D call. The sequenced material came from blood. This clonotype was obtained from a woman aged 40-49 years with Graves' ophthalmopathy. The CDR3 reads CASSYDLWLNTGELFF. CDR3 DNA sequence: TGTGCCAGCAGTTACGATCTGTGGCTTAACACCGGGGAGCTGTTTTTT.